These 10 T cell receptor beta chains originate from one sample sequenced in a study of T cell responses to AZD1222 COVID-19 vaccine. Some clones are missing from TCRdb's copy, which holds only in-frame ones; the method was immunoSEQ multiplex PCR. Of roughly 120,000 clones listed, 70% to 90% are singletons. The sequencing here drew on peripheral blood, taken on day 0 of AZD1222 vaccination. These receptors were taken from an adult in good health.

V gene TRBV28 combines with J gene TRBJ2-2; TRBD2 is a possible D gene (5 bases). CDR3 size: 12 residues. Looked up from germline, CDR1 is MDHEN and CDR2 is SYDVKM. V shed 5 bases and J shed 8 bases, with 9 bases lying between them. CDR3 residues: CASSPRTGELFF. The CDR3 bases are TGTGCCAGCAGTCCCAGGACTGGGGAGCTGTTTTTT.

This chain connects TRBV6-5 to TRBJ1-1; tentative D call: TRBD1 (6 bases). V dropped 7 bases and J dropped 0 bases, with 9 bases sitting between them. This CDR3 spans 13 amino acids. Germline V CDR1 and CDR2: MNHEY, SVGAGI. CDR3 DNA: TGTGCCAGCAATGGACAGCTGAACACTGAAGCTTTCTTT. Residues: CASNGQLNTEAFF.

The gene calls are TRBV5-1 and TRBJ2-1, with D unresolved. The length of the CDR3 is 15 residues. Germline CDR1 SGHRS, CDR2 YFSETQ. The V end lost 0 bases, the J end lost 8 bases, and 15 bases lay between the germline ends. In DNA, the CDR3 is TGCGCCAGCAGCTTGGCCACGACCCGCTCCGATGAGCAGTTCTTC. It translates to CASSLATTRSDEQFF.

V usage is TRBV5-1 and J usage is TRBJ1-1; D is unclear. V lost 5 bases to trimming and J lost 4 bases, with 12 bases between them. Germline V gene data show CDR1 as SGHRS and CDR2 as YFSETQ. The CDR3 covers 13 residues. This chain's CDR3 is CASSSTPATEAFF. CDR3 nucleotides: TGCGCCAGCAGTTCTACACCGGCCACTGAAGCTTTCTTT.

The chain uses TRBV27 and TRBJ1-1, with TRBD1 identical over 7 bases. The CDR3 length is 15 residues. The trim removed 0 bases at V and 6 bases at J, leaving 7 bases unmatched. CDR1 is MNHEY and CDR2 is SMNVEV in the germline V gene (reference sequence). The CDR3 DNA sequence: TGTGCCAGCAGTTTATCATTGACAGGGACGCCTGAAGCTTTCTTT. Translated, it gives CASSLSLTGTPEAFF.

The chain employs TRBV5-1 and TRBJ1-1; no clear D. Germline CDR1 reads SGHRS; CDR2 reads YFSETQ. There are 13 residues in the CDR3. V shed 1 base and J shed 1 base, with 5 bases lying between them. For the CDR3, the DNA is TGCGCCAGCAGCTTGACGGAGAACACTGAAGCTTTCTTT. Encoded protein: CASSLTENTEAFF.

The V call is TRBV4-3, the J call TRBJ1-6; 7 positions match TRBD1. J gave up 7 bases and V 0 bases, and 3 bases lay outside the gene matches. The germline CDR1 and CDR2 sequences are LGHNA and YSLEER. The CDR3 loop spans 15 amino acids. The CDR3 DNA sequence: TGCGCCAGCAGCCAAGAGGGACAGTTAAATTCACCCCTCCACTTT. It specifies CASSQEGQLNSPLHF.

CDR3 residues: CASSVGAGTGELFF. For the CDR3, the DNA is TGTGCCAGCAGCGTAGGGGCAGGTACCGGGGAGCTGTTTTTT. The chain couples TRBV9 to TRBJ2-2; no clear D gene. Trimming took 0 bases from V and 5 from J, leaving 8 bases between them. The CDR3 has 14 amino acids. Germline values: CDR1 SGDLS, CDR2 YYNGEE.

The rearrangement joins TRBV5-1 to TRBJ1-5; 9 positions match TRBD1. The CDR3 contains 15 residues. The V segment lost 5 bases and the J segment 5 bases; nucleotides outside the gene matches: 8. Per germline, CDR1 SGHRS and CDR2 YFSETQ. This CDR3 reads CASSLQGAEDQPQHF. The CDR3 DNA sequence: TGCGCCAGCAGTTTACAGGGGGCGGAGGATCAGCCCCAGCATTTT.

The chain employs TRBV7-9 and TRBJ1-5; maybe TRBD1 (5 bases). Trimming removed 3 bases at V and 4 bases at J, with 13 bases between. The germline V gene encodes CDR1 SEHNR and CDR2 FQNEAQ (reference sequence). This CDR3 has 15 residues. The CDR3 spells CASSLEVGVNQPQHF. Written as DNA, the CDR3 is TGTGCCAGCAGCTTGGAAGTAGGGGTTAATCAGCCCCAGCATTTT.